Below, 8 T cell receptor beta chains from the same sample are listed, as sequenced in a study of cytomegalovirus exposure and HLA in healthy donors. Generated by immunoSEQ multiplex PCR, the TCRdb table keeps only in-frame clones and is missing some. The sample carries about 350,000 clones, 87% recorded once. Sequenced material: PBMCs. These receptor sequences come from a woman in her 30s in good health and CMV-seropositive.

The chain has TRBV18 and TRBJ1-6; TRBD1 matches at 12 bases. Unmatched junction bases numbered 5, after V lost 4 bases and J lost 7 bases. There are 16 residues in the CDR3. Germline-derived CDR1 and CDR2 are KGHSH and LQKENI. In nucleotides, the CDR3 is TGTGCCAGCTCACAGGGACAGGGGGCGCGGAATTCACCCCTCCACTTT. Amino acids: CASSQGQGARNSPLHF.

This clone came up once. The J gene is TRBJ1-1, the V gene TRBV29-1; possibly TRBD1 for D (6 bases). CDR3 size: 13 residues. V lost 5 bases and J lost 5, with 15 bases in between. The germline CDR1 and CDR2 sequences are SQVTM and ANQGSEA. CDR3 residues: CSVRGGAMTEAFF. The CDR3 DNA follows: TGCAGCGTTCGAGGGGGAGCGATGACTGAAGCTTTCTTT. Variable domain in full (rest from reference TRBV29-1 and TRBJ1-1): SAVISQKPSRDICQRGTSLTIQCQVDSQVTMMFWYRQQPGQSLTLIATANQGSEATYESGFVIDKFPISRPNLTFSTLTVSNMSPEDSSIYLCSVRGGAMTEAFFGQGTRLTVV.

The rearrangement joins TRBV10-1 to TRBJ2-7; D call uncertain. Germline V CDR1 and CDR2: WNHNN, SYGVQD (reference sequence). This CDR3 has 13 residues. V shed 8 bases and J shed 1 base, with 12 bases lying between them. CDR3 nucleotide sequence: TGCGCCAGCCGCCCTGCATCATCCTACGAGCAGTACTTC. It translates to CASRPASSYEQYF.

The chain recombines TRBV9 with TRBJ2-2; TRBD1 matches at 8 bases. Germline V gene lookup returns CDR1 SGDLS and CDR2 YYNGEE. V dropped 6 bases and J dropped 0; count of bases not matched to a gene: 7. The CDR3 consists of 16 residues. CDR3: CASTGTGEANTGELFF. The CDR3 nucleotides are TGTGCCAGCACCGGGACAGGCGAAGCGAACACCGGGGAGCTGTTTTTT.

In this sample, this clone turned up a few times. This chain uses TRBV7-3 with TRBJ1-2, with TRBD1 matching over 8 bases. Germline CDR1 is SGHTA and CDR2 is FQGTGA. V was pared by 2 bases and J by 8 bases, with 4 bases of the junction left unmatched. There are 13 residues in the CDR3. This chain's CDR3 is CASSLDRGNGYTF. CDR3 DNA sequence: TGTGCCAGCAGCTTAGACAGGGGAAACGGCTACACCTTC. Using reference TRBV7-3 and TRBJ1-2 for the parts outside the CDR3, the full variable domain is GAGVSQTPSNKVTEKGKYVELRCDPISGHTALYWYRQSLGQGPEFLIYFQGTGAADDSGLPNDRFFAVRPEGSVSTLKIQRTERGDSAVYLCASSLDRGNGYTFGSGTRLTVV.

This clone was recorded only once. The V call is TRBV29-1, the J call TRBJ2-7, with 9 bases identical to TRBD2. Germline V CDR1 and CDR2: SQVTM, ANQGSEA. V shed 7 bases, J shed 3 bases, and the junction held 10 bases outside the gene matches. The CDR3 loop spans 14 amino acids. In DNA, the CDR3 is TGCAGCGCTTTGGCGGGAGGGTCTTACTACGAGCAGTACTTC. Amino acids: CSALAGGSYYEQYF.

The J gene is TRBJ1-2, the V gene TRBV29-1; 7 nucleotides agree with TRBD1. The CDR3 is made up of 16 amino acids. CDR1 is SQVTM, CDR2 ANQGSEA, per germline. J gave up 0 bases and V 5 bases, and 12 bases lay outside the gene matches. The CDR3 nucleotides are TGCAGCGTTACCCTCCTTGGGGGGACAGCTAACTATGGCTACACCTTC. Translation: CSVTLLGGTANYGYTF.

This clone was seen a handful of times. The rearrangement uses TRBV5-6 and TRBJ2-3; no definite D call. Germline values: CDR1 SGHDT, CDR2 YYEEEE. V shed 4 bases and J shed 6 bases, with 15 bases lying between them. This CDR3 contains 14 residues. CDR3 amino acids: CASSLYRAQDTQYF. The CDR3 DNA reads as TGTGCCAGCAGCCTGTACCGCGCCCAGGATACGCAGTATTTT.